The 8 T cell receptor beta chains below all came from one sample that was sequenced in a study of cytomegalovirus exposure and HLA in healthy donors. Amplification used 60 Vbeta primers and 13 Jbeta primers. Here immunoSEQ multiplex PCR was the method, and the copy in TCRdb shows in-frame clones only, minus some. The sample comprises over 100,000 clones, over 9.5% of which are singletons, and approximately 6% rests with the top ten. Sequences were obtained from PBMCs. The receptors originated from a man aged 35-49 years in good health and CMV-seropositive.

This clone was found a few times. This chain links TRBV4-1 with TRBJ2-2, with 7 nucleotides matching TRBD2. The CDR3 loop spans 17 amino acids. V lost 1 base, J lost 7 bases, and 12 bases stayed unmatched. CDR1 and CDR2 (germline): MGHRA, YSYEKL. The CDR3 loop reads CASSQVPWRELVGELFF. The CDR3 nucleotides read TGCGCCAGCAGCCAAGTCCCCTGGCGGGAGTTGGTCGGGGAGCTGTTTTTT.

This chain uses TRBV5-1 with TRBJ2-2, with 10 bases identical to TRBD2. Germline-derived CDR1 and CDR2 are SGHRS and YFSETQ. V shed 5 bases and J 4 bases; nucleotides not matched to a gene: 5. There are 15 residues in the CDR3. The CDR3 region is CASRWTSGGTGELFF. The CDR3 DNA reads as TGCGCCAGCAGATGGACTAGCGGTGGCACCGGGGAGCTGTTTTTT. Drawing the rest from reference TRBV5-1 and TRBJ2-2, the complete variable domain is KAGVTQTPRYLIKTRGQQVTLSCSPISGHRSVSWYQQTPGQGLQFLFEYFSETQRNKGNFPGRFSGRQFSNSRSEMNVSTLELGDSALYLCASRWTSGGTGELFFGEGSRLTVL.

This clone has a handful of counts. The CDR3 is CASSLGPRVGYNEQFF. The CDR3 DNA sequence: TGTGCCAGCAGCTTAGGGCCCAGGGTAGGGTACAATGAGCAGTTCTTC. The V gene is TRBV7-8, the J gene TRBJ2-1; a weak D match, TRBD1 (5 bases). The V end lost 1 base, the J end lost 4 bases, and 14 bases lay between the germline ends. Germline-derived CDR1 and CDR2 are SGHVS and FQNEAQ. The CDR3 extends over 16 amino acids.

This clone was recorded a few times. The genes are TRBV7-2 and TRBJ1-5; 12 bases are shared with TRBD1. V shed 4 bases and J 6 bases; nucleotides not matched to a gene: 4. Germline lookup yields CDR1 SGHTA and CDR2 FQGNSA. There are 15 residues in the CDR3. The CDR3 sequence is CASSYGTGGRQPQHF. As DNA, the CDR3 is TGTGCCAGCAGCTACGGGACAGGGGGCCGTCAGCCCCAGCATTTT.

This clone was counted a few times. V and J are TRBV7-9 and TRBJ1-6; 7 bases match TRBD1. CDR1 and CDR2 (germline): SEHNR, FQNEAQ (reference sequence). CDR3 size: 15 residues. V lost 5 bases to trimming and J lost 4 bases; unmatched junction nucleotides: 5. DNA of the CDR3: TGTGCCAGCAGCCAGGGGGGCGGATATAATTCACCCCTCCACTTT. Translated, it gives CASSQGGGYNSPLHF.

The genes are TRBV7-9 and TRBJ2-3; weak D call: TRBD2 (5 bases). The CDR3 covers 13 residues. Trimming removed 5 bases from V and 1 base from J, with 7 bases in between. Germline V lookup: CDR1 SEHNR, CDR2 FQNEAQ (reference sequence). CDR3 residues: CASSGSGTDTQYF. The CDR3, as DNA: TGTGCCAGCAGCGGTAGCGGCACAGATACGCAGTATTTT.

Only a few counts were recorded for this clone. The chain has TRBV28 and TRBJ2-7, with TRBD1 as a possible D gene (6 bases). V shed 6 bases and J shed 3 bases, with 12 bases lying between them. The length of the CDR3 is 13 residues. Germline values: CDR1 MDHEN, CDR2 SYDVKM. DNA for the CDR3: TGTGCCAGCAGAAGGGACAAGAACTACGAGCAGTACTTC. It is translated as CASRRDKNYEQYF.

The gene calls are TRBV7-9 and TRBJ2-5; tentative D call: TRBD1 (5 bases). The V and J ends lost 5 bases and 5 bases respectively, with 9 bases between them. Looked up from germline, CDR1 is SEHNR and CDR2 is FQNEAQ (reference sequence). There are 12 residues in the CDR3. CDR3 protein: CASSKGFETQYF. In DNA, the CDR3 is TGTGCCAGCAGCAAGGGGTTTGAGACCCAGTACTTC.